This T cell receptor (beta chain) came from a study of blood T cell repertoires in COVID-19. On the study more broadly: Both acute and convalescent COVID-19 samples were obtained from the United States, Italy and Spain. T cells, B-cell-depleted T cells, or PBMCs provided the cDNA or gDNA that served as material.

The authors' processing: How many nucleated cells were present was estimated from reference gene primer amplification. Sequenced by immunoSEQ multiplex PCR; TCRdb stores in-frame clones only, minus some. That table is the source of V, J and clone size, and D and trimming were worked out from the DNA. The table records about 40,000 clones, around four fifths of them present only once. Sequenced sample: peripheral blood. This sequence originates from a man in his forties or fifties with active COVID-19.

CDR3 nucleotide sequence: TGTGCCTGGAGCCAGAAGACAGGGTTGGAGTACTTC. Protein: CAWSQKTGLEYF. The chain has TRBV30 and TRBJ2-7; 7 bases match TRBD1. Trimming at V came to 3 bases and at J to 11 bases, leaving 10 bases not matched to a gene. This CDR3 is 12 amino acids long. Germline CDR1 is GTSNPN and CDR2 is SVGIG (reference sequence).